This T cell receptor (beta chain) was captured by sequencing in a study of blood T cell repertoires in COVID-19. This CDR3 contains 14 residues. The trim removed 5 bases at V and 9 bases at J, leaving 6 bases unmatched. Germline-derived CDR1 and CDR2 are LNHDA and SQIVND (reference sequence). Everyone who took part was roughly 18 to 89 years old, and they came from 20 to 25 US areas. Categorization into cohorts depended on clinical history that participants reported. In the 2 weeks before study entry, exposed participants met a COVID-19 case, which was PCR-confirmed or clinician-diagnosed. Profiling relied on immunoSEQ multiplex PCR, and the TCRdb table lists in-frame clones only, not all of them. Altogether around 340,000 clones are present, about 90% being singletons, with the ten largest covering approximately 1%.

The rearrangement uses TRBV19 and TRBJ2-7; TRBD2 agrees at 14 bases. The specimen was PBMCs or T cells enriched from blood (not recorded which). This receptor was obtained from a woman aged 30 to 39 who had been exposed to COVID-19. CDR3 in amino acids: CASSAGLAGEGQYF. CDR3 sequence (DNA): TGTGCCAGTAGTGCGGGACTAGCGGGAGAAGGGCAGTACTTC.